Shown below are 2 T cell receptor beta chains from a single sample sequenced in a study of response to subunit inactivated influenza vaccine. Via MiXCR, TCRdb re-called the RT-PCR reads, giving one row per CDR3 protein. The table has just under 550,000 distinct CDR3 sequences, 20% to 25% seen once. In addition, the sample was reused for a study of T cells expressing NK-cell markers. That source notes: UMIs were included in TCR beta cDNA generated by 5'RACE template switching.

Source: CD4+ T cells sorted from PBMCs, taken 11 to 12 days after vaccination. The receptors were gathered from a middle-aged man who received an inactivated influenza vaccine.

The CDR3 loop is CASSYFPREQFF. In nucleotides, the CDR3 is TGTGCCAGCAGCTACTTTCCGCGGGAGCAGTTCTTC. The chain recombines TRBV5-6 with TRBJ2-1; D gene uncertain. The CDR3 loop spans 12 amino acids. Per germline, CDR1 SGHDT and CDR2 YYEEEE. The V gene lost 3 bases and the J gene lost 10 bases, with 11 bases spanning the gap.

The rearrangement uses TRBV2 and TRBJ1-4; D remains ambiguous. Deletions cut 4 bases from V and 7 bases from J, with 13 bases between. The CDR3 loop spans 14 amino acids. In germline, CDR1 is SNHLY, CDR2 FYNNEI. This chain's CDR3 is CASSGSARGEKLFF. In nucleotides, the CDR3 is TGTGCCAGCAGTGGATCCGCCCGGGGTGAAAAACTGTTTTTT.